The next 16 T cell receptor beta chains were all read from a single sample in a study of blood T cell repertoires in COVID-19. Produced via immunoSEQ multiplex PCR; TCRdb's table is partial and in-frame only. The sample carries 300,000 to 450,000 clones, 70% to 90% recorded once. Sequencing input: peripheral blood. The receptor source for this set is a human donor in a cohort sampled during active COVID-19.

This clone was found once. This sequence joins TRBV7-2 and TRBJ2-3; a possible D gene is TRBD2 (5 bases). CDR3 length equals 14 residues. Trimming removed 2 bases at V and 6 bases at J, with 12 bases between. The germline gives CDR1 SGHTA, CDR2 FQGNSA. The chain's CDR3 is CASSLMTTRDTQYF. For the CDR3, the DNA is TGTGCCAGCAGCTTAATGACTACCAGGGATACGCAGTATTTT.

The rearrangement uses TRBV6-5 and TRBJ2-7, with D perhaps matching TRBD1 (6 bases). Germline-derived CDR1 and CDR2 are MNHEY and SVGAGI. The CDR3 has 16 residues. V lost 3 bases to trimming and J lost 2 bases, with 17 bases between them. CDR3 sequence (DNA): TGTGCCAGCAGTTATTCGACAGGCCATAGGGCCTACGAGCAGTACTTC. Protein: CASSYSTGHRAYEQYF.

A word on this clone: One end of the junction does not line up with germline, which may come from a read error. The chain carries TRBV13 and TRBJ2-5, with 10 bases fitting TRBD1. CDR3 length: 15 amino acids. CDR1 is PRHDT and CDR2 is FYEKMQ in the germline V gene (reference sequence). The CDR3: CASSLGVDRGETQYF. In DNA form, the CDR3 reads TGTGCCAGCAGCCTAGGGGTGGACAGGGGGGAGACCCAGTACTTC.

The DNA of the CDR3 is TGTGCCAGCAGTTGGGGGAGGGGTAATGAGCAGTTCTTC. It specifies CASSWGRGNEQFF. The V gene is TRBV6-2 or TRBV6-3, the J gene TRBJ2-1; 7 bases are shared with TRBD2. The CDR3 runs 13 residues. Losses at the gene ends were 4 bases for V and 7 bases for J; bases not matched to a gene: 4. The germline V gene has CDR1 MNHEY and CDR2 SVGEGT.

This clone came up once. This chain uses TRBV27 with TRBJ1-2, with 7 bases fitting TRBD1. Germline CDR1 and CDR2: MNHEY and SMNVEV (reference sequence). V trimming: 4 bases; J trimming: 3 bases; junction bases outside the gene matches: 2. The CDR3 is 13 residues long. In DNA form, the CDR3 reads TGTGCCAGCAGTTCAGGGGGTTACTATGGCTACACCTTC. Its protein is CASSSGGYYGYTF.

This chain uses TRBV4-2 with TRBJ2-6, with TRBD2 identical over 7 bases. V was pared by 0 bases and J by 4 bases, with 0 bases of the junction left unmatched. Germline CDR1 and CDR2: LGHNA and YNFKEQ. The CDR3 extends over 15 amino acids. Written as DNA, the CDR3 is TGTGCCAGCAGCCAAGAAGCGGGGGGGGCCAACGTCCTGACTTTC. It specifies CASSQEAGGANVLTF.

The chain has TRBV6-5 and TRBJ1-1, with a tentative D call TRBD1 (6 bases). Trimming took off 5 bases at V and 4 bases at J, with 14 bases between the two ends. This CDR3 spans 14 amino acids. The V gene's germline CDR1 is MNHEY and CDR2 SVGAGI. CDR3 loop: CASSRHRDGTEAFF. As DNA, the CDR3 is TGTGCCAGCAGTAGACACAGGGATGGCACTGAAGCTTTCTTT.

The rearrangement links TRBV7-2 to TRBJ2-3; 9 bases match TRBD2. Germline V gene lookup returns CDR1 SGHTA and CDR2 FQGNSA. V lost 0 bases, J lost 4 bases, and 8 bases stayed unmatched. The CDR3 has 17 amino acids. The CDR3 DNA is TGTGCCAGCAGCTTAGCAGGGCGGGGGGGCCTGTCAGATACGCAGTATTTT. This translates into CASSLAGRGGLSDTQYF.

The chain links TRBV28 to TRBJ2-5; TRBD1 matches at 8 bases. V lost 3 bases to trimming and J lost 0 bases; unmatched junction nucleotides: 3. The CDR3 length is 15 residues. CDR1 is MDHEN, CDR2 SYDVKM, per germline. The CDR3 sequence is CASSLDRVHQETQYF. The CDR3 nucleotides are TGTGCCAGCAGTTTGGACAGGGTCCACCAAGAGACCCAGTACTTC. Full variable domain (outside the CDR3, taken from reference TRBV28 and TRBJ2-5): DVKVTQSSRYLVKRTGEKVFLECVQDMDHENMFWYRQDPGLGLRLIYFSYDVKMKEKGDIPEGYSVSREKKERFSLILESASTNQTSMYLCASSLDRVHQETQYFGPGTRLLVL.

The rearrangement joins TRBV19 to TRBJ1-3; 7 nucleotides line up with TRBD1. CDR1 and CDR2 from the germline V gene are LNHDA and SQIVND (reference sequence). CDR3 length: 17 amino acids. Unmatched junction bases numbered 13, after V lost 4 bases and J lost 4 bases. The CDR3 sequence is CASSTSGQPVQGNTIYF. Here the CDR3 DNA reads TGTGCCAGTAGTACGTCGGGACAGCCAGTTCAAGGAAACACCATATATTTT.

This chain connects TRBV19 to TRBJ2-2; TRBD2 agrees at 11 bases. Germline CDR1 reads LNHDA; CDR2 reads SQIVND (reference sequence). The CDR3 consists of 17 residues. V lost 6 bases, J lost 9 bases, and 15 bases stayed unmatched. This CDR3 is CASRTYGGLAVTRELFF. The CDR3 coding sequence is TGTGCCAGTAGGACGTATGGGGGACTAGCGGTAACTCGGGAGCTGTTTTTT.

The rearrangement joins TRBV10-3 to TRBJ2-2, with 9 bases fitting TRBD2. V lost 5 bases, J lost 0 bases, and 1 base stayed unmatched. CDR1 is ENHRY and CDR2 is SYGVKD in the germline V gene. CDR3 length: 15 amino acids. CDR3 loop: CAISRLAANTGELFF. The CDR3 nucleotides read TGTGCCATCAGTCGACTAGCGGCGAACACCGGGGAGCTGTTTTTT.

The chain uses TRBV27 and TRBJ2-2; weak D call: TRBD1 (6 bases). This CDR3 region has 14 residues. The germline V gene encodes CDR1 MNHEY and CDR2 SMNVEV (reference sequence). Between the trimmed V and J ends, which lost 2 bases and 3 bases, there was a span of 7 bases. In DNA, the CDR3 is TGTGCCAGCAGTTTACAGGGGTACACCGGGGAGCTGTTTTTT. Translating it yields CASSLQGYTGELFF.

The CDR3 region has the DNA TGTGCCAGCAGTCCGAATCTCATGAGGTTTGGTGGCTACACCTTC. It specifies CASSPNLMRFGGYTF. The chain couples TRBV6-5 to TRBJ1-2; D not resolved. Trimming stripped 5 bases from V and 7 bases from J, with 20 bases between. Germline CDR1 MNHEY, CDR2 SVGAGI. The length of the CDR3 is 15 residues.

DNA of the CDR3: TGTGCCAGCAGCCGGACTAGGATTGGCGAGCAGTTCTTC. As protein: CASSRTRIGEQFF. This chain connects TRBV7-6 to TRBJ2-1; 7 bases are shared with TRBD2. With 5 bases clipped from V and 10 bases from J, the junction kept 8 bases outside the gene matches. The CDR3 sequence is 13 residues long. Germline CDR1 SGHVS, CDR2 FNYEAQ.

Here the CDR3 DNA reads TGTGCCAGCAGTAGGAGGGGCAACTATGGCTACACCTTC. This sequence encodes CASSRRGNYGYTF. The chain joins TRBV6-2 or TRBV6-3 to TRBJ1-2; perhaps TRBD1 as D (5 bases). Germline loops: CDR1 MNHEY, CDR2 SVGEGT. The germline V and J ends were trimmed by 5 bases and 2 bases, with 9 bases remaining between them. The CDR3 runs to 13 residues.